This T cell receptor (beta chain) was identified in a study of blood T cell repertoires in COVID-19. Study-level background: The origin of the acute and convalescent COVID-19 samples was the United States, Italy and Spain.

Authors' processing steps: Estimation of nucleated cell counts relied on the amplification of reference gene primers. Clones were read by immunoSEQ multiplex PCR, and TCRdb kept only the in-frame ones, dropping some. The V and J calls and clone size were taken over from that table, and D and trimming were inferred from the DNA. This table holds around 250,000 clones, approximately 85% found once. The germline gives CDR1 GTSNPN, CDR2 SVGIG (reference sequence). CDR3 length equals 14 residues. J was trimmed by 7 bases and V by 1 base; bases with no gene match: 6. Allocation to cohorts depended on clinical history reported by the participants.

J is TRBJ1-5 and V is TRBV30; TRBD1 agrees at 8 bases. The sample comprised PBMCs or T cells enriched from blood (not recorded which). This receptor was obtained from a woman in her forties or fifties who had recovered from COVID-19. CDR3 region: CAWSAGGAGQPQHF. The CDR3 nucleotides read TGTGCCTGGAGTGCAGGGGGCGCGGGGCAGCCCCAGCATTTT. The entire variable domain, with the rest obtained from reference TRBV30 and TRBJ1-5, is as follows: SQTIHQWPATLVQPVGSPLSLECTVEGTSNPNLYWYRQAAGRGLQLLFYSVGIGQISSEVPQNLSASRPQDRQFILSSKKLLLSDSGFYLCAWSAGGAGQPQHFGDGTRLSIL.